The 29 T cell receptor beta chains given below trace back to one sample, sequenced in a study of blood T cell repertoires in COVID-19 (TCRdb year 2020). Receptor amplification or capture employed the immunoSEQ multiplex PCR assay. TCRdb obtained this table from immuneACCESS and retained in-frame rearrangements with V and J assigned. These tables miss some clones; where compared with another copy, unresolved V genes account for less than half of the shortfall, and the remainder is unexplained. This sample lists some 66,000 clones; about 90% were detected once. In total, the top ten clones hold about 7.9% of the sample. Specimen: peripheral blood. All receptors derive from a human donor in a cohort sampled during active COVID-19.

The count of this clone is one. The V and J genes are TRBV5-1 and TRBJ2-3, with 12 bases aligning to TRBD2. V gave up 5 bases and J gave up 5 bases; unmatched junction bases: 9. Germline V gives CDR1 SGHRS, CDR2 YFSETQ. The CDR3 runs to 16 residues. The CDR3 nucleotides are TGCGCCAGCAGTGAACTAGCGGGGGGCGGTAGAGATACGCAGTATTTT. Translated, it gives CASSELAGGGRDTQYF.

The CDR3 DNA sequence: TGTGCCAGCAGCTTCAACAGGCTTAATGAGCAGTTCTTC. This sequence encodes CASSFNRLNEQFF. The chain is built from TRBV14 and TRBJ2-1; D is perhaps TRBD1 (5 bases). The CDR3 has 13 amino acids. Trimming took 5 bases from V and 7 from J, leaving 12 bases between them. Germline-derived CDR1 and CDR2 are SGHDN and FVKESK.

In this sample, this clone turned up a few times. V usage is TRBV5-4 and J usage is TRBJ1-2; D unresolved. The CDR3 runs 16 residues. Germline CDR1 and CDR2: SGHNT and YYREEE (reference sequence). The ends were cut back, 4 bases at V and 2 bases at J, with 18 bases in the middle. The CDR3 protein is CASSGRAGVSNYGYTF. The CDR3 coding sequence is TGTGCCAGCAGCGGAAGGGCCGGGGTCTCAAACTATGGCTACACCTTC.

The rearrangement joins TRBV28 to TRBJ1-4; D gene unclear. The germline gives CDR1 MDHEN, CDR2 SYDVKM. Trimming pared 5 bases from V and 2 bases from J, leaving 18 bases between. The CDR3 loop spans 17 amino acids. The CDR3 loop is CASSVSRVPLTNEKLFF. The CDR3 nucleotides are TGTGCCAGCAGTGTTAGTCGGGTCCCTTTGACTAATGAAAAACTGTTTTTT.

This chain links TRBV7-8 with TRBJ1-4, with a possible D match to TRBD1 (6 bases). This CDR3 is 17 amino acids long. V lost 1 base and J 3 bases, leaving 15 bases between the germline ends. Germline CDR1 and CDR2: SGHVS and FQNEAQ. CDR3 sequence reads: CASSLGQSGAPNEKLFF. CDR3 bases: TGTGCCAGCAGCTTAGGTCAATCAGGGGCGCCTAATGAAAAACTGTTTTTT.

This clone has just one count. CDR3 nucleotides: TGTGCCAGCAGTTACGGGCAGGCCGCCGGGGAGCTGTTTTTT. Translating it yields CASSYGQAAGELFF. The rearrangement joins TRBV6-2 or TRBV6-3 to TRBJ2-2; D unresolved. Trimming left V 2 bases short and J 6 bases short, with 10 bases between. The CDR3 contains 14 residues. CDR1 is MNHEY, CDR2 SVGEGT, per germline.

The V gene is TRBV21-1, the J gene TRBJ1-3; the DNA was not compared with TRBD1, the D call given in the table. TRBV21-1 corresponds to a pseudogene. This CDR3 has 16 residues. CDR3 sequence (DNA): TGTGCCAGCAGCAAAGAGACAGGCTGCTCTGGAAACACCATATATTTT. It yields the protein CASSKETGCSGNTIYF.

The chain joins TRBV5-1 to TRBJ2-1; the D gene is possibly TRBD2 (7 bases). The CDR3 runs to 15 residues. The germline CDR1 and CDR2 sequences are SGHRS and YFSETQ. Trimming cost V 0 bases and J 9 bases, with 16 bases left between them. For the CDR3, the DNA is TGCGCCAGCAGCTTGGGGGCGGGGGCTGGAGGTGAGCAGTTCTTC. Amino acid sequence: CASSLGAGAGGEQFF. The full variable domain, rest sourced from reference TRBV5-1 and TRBJ2-1, is KAGVTQTPRYLIKTRGQQVTLSCSPISGHRSVSWYQQTPGQGLQFLFEYFSETQRNKGNFPGRFSGRQFSNSRSEMNVSTLELGDSALYLCASSLGAGAGGEQFFGPGTRLTVL.

This chain connects TRBV5-6 to TRBJ2-5; possible D gene TRBD1, 8 bases. CDR3 size: 15 residues. Trimming removed 4 bases at V and 3 bases at J, with 16 bases between. From germline, CDR1 is SGHDT and CDR2 YYEEEE. The CDR3 DNA reads as TGTGCCAGCAGCGCGGACAGGGACTACAAAGAGACCCAGTACTTC. Its protein is CASSADRDYKETQYF.

The chain carries TRBV6-2 or TRBV6-3 and TRBJ2-1; 7 bases map to TRBD2. The CDR3 spans 16 residues. V gave up 5 bases and J gave up 1 base; unmatched junction bases: 8. Germline CDR1 MNHEY, CDR2 SVGEGT. The CDR3 protein is CASSGKTSWSYNEQFF. The DNA for the CDR3 is TGTGCCAGCAGTGGGAAGACTAGCTGGTCCTACAATGAGCAGTTCTTC.

This clone was seen only once. The chain recombines TRBV6-6 with TRBJ2-3; no clear D. The CDR3 loop spans 12 amino acids. Trimming took off 5 bases at V and 4 bases at J, with 7 bases between the two ends. Germline CDR1 and CDR2: MNHNY and SVGAGI (reference sequence). The CDR3 DNA sequence: TGTGCCAGCAGTCCCGAGTCAGATACGCAGTATTTT. It codes for CASSPESDTQYF.

This clone was seen a single time. The J gene is TRBJ2-7, the V gene TRBV9; tentative D call: TRBD2 (6 bases). The germline CDR1 and CDR2 sequences are SGDLS and YYNGEE. This CDR3 region has 16 residues. V shed 0 bases and J shed 4 bases, with 17 bases lying between them. The CDR3 DNA follows: TGTGCCAGCAGCGTAGGGGGACTCCAGGGTGGGTACGAGCAGTACTTC. Protein product: CASSVGGLQGGYEQYF.

V gene TRBV6-5 combines with J gene TRBJ2-7, with TRBD2 identical over 10 bases. The ends lost 6 bases at V and 7 bases at J; junction bases unmatched: 9. Germline CDR1 is MNHEY and CDR2 is SVGAGI. The CDR3 covers 14 residues. The CDR3 DNA sequence: TGTGCCAGCAGGAGCGGGAGGGCATCTCGGGAGCAGTACTTC. Amino acid sequence: CASRSGRASREQYF.

The chain has TRBV1 and TRBJ2-7; no check of the table's D call, TRBD1, against the DNA was made. TRBV1 is reported as a pseudogene. The CDR3 sequence is 13 residues long. CDR3 bases: TGCACCAGCAGCCAGACAGGAGTCTACGAGCAGTACTTC. Amino acid sequence: CTSSQTGVYEQYF.

The chain links TRBV7-6 to TRBJ2-3; perhaps TRBD2 as D (7 bases). The V gene lost 6 bases and the J gene lost 6 bases, with 19 bases spanning the gap. Germline V gene data show CDR1 as SGHVS and CDR2 as FNYEAQ. The CDR3 extends over 15 amino acids. CDR3 in DNA: TGTGCCAGCAGTCCAGGGGAGGGGGGTGAGGATACGCAGTATTTT. This sequence encodes CASSPGEGGEDTQYF.

This clone was detected once. This chain links TRBV3-1 (or the pseudogene TRBV3-2) with TRBJ2-5, with D uncertain. Germline CDR1 and CDR2: LGHDT and YNNKEL (reference sequence). The germline V and J ends were trimmed by 0 bases and 1 base, with 12 bases remaining between them. CDR3 length: 16 residues. CDR3 nucleotides: TGTGCCAGCAGCCAAGACGGGTACGCAAGCCAAGAGACCCAGTACTTC. Translation: CASSQDGYASQETQYF.

The rearrangement links TRBV30 to TRBJ2-5; no definite D call. Germline V gives CDR1 GTSNPN, CDR2 SVGIG (reference sequence). Trimming took 0 bases from V and 4 from J, leaving 12 bases between them. The CDR3 runs 14 residues. CDR3 protein: CAWSVRWSPETQYF. The CDR3, as DNA: TGTGCCTGGAGTGTACGTTGGAGCCCAGAGACCCAGTACTTC. The whole variable domain, filled in from reference TRBV30 and TRBJ2-5, reads SQTIHQWPATLVQPVGSPLSLECTVEGTSNPNLYWYRQAAGRGLQLLFYSVGIGQISSEVPQNLSASRPQDRQFILSSKKLLLSDSGFYLCAWSVRWSPETQYFGPGTRLLVL.

The chain employs TRBV13 and TRBJ2-2, with D perhaps TRBD1 (6 bases). Per germline, CDR1 PRHDT and CDR2 FYEKMQ (reference sequence). Trimming cost V 6 bases and J 0 bases, with 14 bases left between them. The CDR3 consists of 16 residues. The CDR3 region has the DNA TGTGCCAGCAGGCGAACAGGGACGACGAACACCGGGGAGCTGTTTTTT. It yields the protein CASRRTGTTNTGELFF. The full variable domain, in which reference TRBV13 and TRBJ2-2 provide the parts outside the CDR3, is AAGVIQSPRHLIKEKRETATLKCYPIPRHDTVYWYQQGPGQDPQFLISFYEKMQSDKGSIPDRFSAQQFSDYHSELNMSSLELGDSALYFCASRRTGTTNTGELFFGEGSRLTVL.

The chain is built from TRBV7-3 and TRBJ2-2, with D possibly being TRBD1 (6 bases). Trimming shortened V by 5 bases and J by 5 bases, and 21 bases separated the two germline ends. This CDR3 contains 17 residues. Germline V gene data show CDR1 as SGHTA and CDR2 as FQGTGA. CDR3 amino acids: CASSPQGRAEITGELFF. The CDR3 DNA is TGTGCCAGCAGCCCCCAGGGGCGAGCGGAAATAACCGGGGAGCTGTTTTTT. The full variable domain, in which reference TRBV7-3 and TRBJ2-2 provide the parts outside the CDR3, is GAGVSQTPSNKVTEKGKYVELRCDPISGHTALYWYRQSLGQGPEFLIYFQGTGAADDSGLPNDRFFAVRPEGSVSTLKIQRTERGDSAVYLCASSPQGRAEITGELFFGEGSRLTVL.

This clone was found once. The rearrangement links TRBV28 to TRBJ2-7; D uncertain. The germline V and J ends were trimmed by 6 bases and 7 bases, with 10 bases remaining between them. This CDR3 spans 11 amino acids. The germline V gene encodes CDR1 MDHEN and CDR2 SYDVKM. CDR3 residues: CASSPEEEQYF. CDR3 coding DNA: TGTGCCAGCAGCCCCGAGGAGGAGCAGTACTTC.

The V and J genes are TRBV19 and TRBJ2-2; possibly TRBD2 for D (5 bases). Germline CDR1 LNHDA, CDR2 SQIVND (reference sequence). This CDR3 has 16 residues. Trimming took 5 bases from V and 5 from J, leaving 18 bases between them. CDR3 in amino acids: CASSVLVVPGTGELFF. CDR3 in DNA: TGTGCCAGTAGTGTCTTAGTGGTCCCGGGGACCGGGGAGCTGTTTTTT.

This chain joins TRBV30 and TRBJ1-1; weak D call: TRBD1 (5 bases). Germline CDR1 is GTSNPN and CDR2 is SVGIG (reference sequence). The CDR3 is made up of 13 amino acids. V lost 4 bases and J lost 2, with 11 bases in between. The CDR3 loop reads CAWILQGNTEAFF. DNA for the CDR3: TGTGCCTGGATCCTCCAGGGTAACACTGAAGCTTTCTTT.

This clone was seen just once. The rearrangement uses TRBV19 and TRBJ2-7; the D gene is possibly TRBD1 (8 bases). V dropped 4 bases and J dropped 1 base, with 14 bases sitting between them. Germline loops: CDR1 LNHDA, CDR2 SQIVND (reference sequence). The CDR3 runs to 15 residues. The CDR3 bases are TGTGCCAGTAGTAACGAACAGGGGGGGTCCTACGAGCAGTACTTC. Protein product: CASSNEQGGSYEQYF.

This sequence joins TRBV5-1 and TRBJ2-5, with D possibly being TRBD2 (5 bases). The length of the CDR3 is 14 residues. V was trimmed by 4 bases and J by 4 bases, leaving 14 bases between them. CDR1 is SGHRS, CDR2 YFSETQ, per germline. Here the CDR3 DNA reads TGCGCCAGCAGCCGACGAGAGGGTTCAGAGACCCAGTACTTC. Translating it yields CASSRREGSETQYF.

The chain joins TRBV6-2 or TRBV6-3 to TRBJ2-7; unclear D gene. The germline gives CDR1 MNHEY, CDR2 SVGEGT. Trimming removed 8 bases from V and 4 bases from J, with 9 bases in between. This CDR3 region has 11 residues. The CDR3 DNA sequence: TGTGCCAGCGGCCGTTCTTACGAGCAGTACTTC. It translates to CASGRSYEQYF.

The count of this clone is one. The chain couples TRBV6-2 or TRBV6-3 to TRBJ2-3; TRBD2 aligns across 8 bases. CDR1 is MNHEY, CDR2 SVGEGT, per germline. The CDR3 has 15 amino acids. J lost 0 bases, V lost 5 bases, and 4 bases had no gene match. The CDR3 DNA sequence: TGTGCCAGCAGTCAGACTAGCGAGAGCACAGATACGCAGTATTTT. Its protein product is CASSQTSESTDTQYF.

This clone was detected only a few times. The chain is built from TRBV9 and TRBJ2-3; 14 positions agree with TRBD2. The CDR3 has 16 amino acids. V shed 6 bases and J 4 bases; nucleotides not matched to a gene: 7. CDR1 is SGDLS and CDR2 is YYNGEE in the germline V gene. The CDR3 sequence is CASNDGTSGGADTQYF. In DNA, the CDR3 is TGTGCCAGCAACGACGGGACTAGCGGGGGAGCAGATACGCAGTATTTT.

In its sample, this clone was seen a few times. The sample has other DNA sequences that encode this CDR3 too. J is TRBJ1-4 and V is TRBV25-1; possible D gene TRBD1, 5 bases. V gave up 1 base and J gave up 5 bases, with 11 bases separating them. CDR1 and CDR2 from the germline V gene are MGHDK and SYGVNS. This CDR3 has 15 amino acids. CDR3 nucleotide sequence: TGTGCCAGCAGTGAATCCCAGGGACTGAATGAAAAACTGTTTTTT. This sequence encodes CASSESQGLNEKLFF.

CDR3 bases: TGCAGTGCGACTGTTCCTGAGCAGTTCTTC. It codes for CSATVPEQFF. The chain recombines TRBV20-1 with TRBJ2-1; D is undetermined. The CDR3 is made up of 10 amino acids. The V gene lost 6 bases and the J gene lost 9 bases, with 9 bases spanning the gap. The V gene's germline CDR1 is DFQATT and CDR2 SNEGSKA (reference sequence).